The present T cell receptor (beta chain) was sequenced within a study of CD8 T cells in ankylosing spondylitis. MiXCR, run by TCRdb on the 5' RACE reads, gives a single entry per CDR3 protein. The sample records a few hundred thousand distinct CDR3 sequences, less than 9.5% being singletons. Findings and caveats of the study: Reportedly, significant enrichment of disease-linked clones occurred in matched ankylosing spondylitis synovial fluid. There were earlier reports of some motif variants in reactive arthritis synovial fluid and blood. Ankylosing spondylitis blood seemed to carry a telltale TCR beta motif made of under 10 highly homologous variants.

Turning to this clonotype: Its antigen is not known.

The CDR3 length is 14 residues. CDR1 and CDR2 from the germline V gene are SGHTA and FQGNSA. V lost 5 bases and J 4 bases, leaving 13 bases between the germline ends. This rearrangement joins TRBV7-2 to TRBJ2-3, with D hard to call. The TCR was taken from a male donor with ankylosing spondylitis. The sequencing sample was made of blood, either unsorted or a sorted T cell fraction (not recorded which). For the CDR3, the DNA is TGTGCCAGCAGCCATTCCGCTGGGCCAGATACGCAGTATTTT. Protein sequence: CASSHSAGPDTQYF.